Shown below are 27 T cell receptor beta chains from a single sample sequenced in a study of cytomegalovirus exposure and HLA in healthy donors. The PCR used 60 Vbeta and 13 Jbeta primers. This table comes from immunoSEQ multiplex PCR, and its TCRdb copy is limited to in-frame clones, with some not included. Seen here are about 150,000 clones, approximately 81% observed once, and the top ten hold roughly 2.5%. Sequencing used PBMCs. These receptor sequences come from a boy aged 2 to 10 in good health and CMV-seronegative.

This clone was detected a few times. This sequence joins TRBV6-4 and TRBJ2-3, with 11 nucleotides matching TRBD1. The trim removed 1 base at V and 9 bases at J, leaving 0 bases unmatched. The CDR3 loop spans 13 amino acids. Germline V gene lookup returns CDR1 MRHNA and CDR2 SNTAGT. The CDR3 loop is CASSDWTGGTQYF. Written as DNA, the CDR3 is TGTGCCAGCAGTGACTGGACAGGGGGCACGCAGTATTTT.

V and J are TRBV11-3 and TRBJ2-2; D call uncertain. Trimming removed 2 bases at V and 5 bases at J, with 18 bases between. This CDR3 spans 17 amino acids. The germline gives CDR1 SGHNT, CDR2 YENEEA. CDR3 coding DNA: TGTGCCAGCAGCTTAACCCTATATGTTAATGTTACCGGGGAGCTGTTTTTT. Encoded protein: CASSLTLYVNVTGELFF.

This clone was recorded once. The chain combines TRBV4-2 with TRBJ2-2; 13 bases match TRBD2. Per the germline V gene, CDR1 is LGHNA and CDR2 is YNFKEQ. J lost 4 bases, V lost 4 bases, and 3 bases had no gene match. The length of the CDR3 is 16 residues. In DNA form, the CDR3 reads TGTGCCAGCAGCCCAGGACTAGCGGGAGCCACCGGGGAGCTGTTTTTT. Translation gives CASSPGLAGATGELFF.

CDR3 loop: CASSPSRSGGMNTEAFF. CDR3 coding DNA: TGTGCCAGCAGCCCTTCTAGGTCAGGGGGCATGAACACTGAAGCTTTCTTT. The chain recombines TRBV7-8 with TRBJ1-1; 8 bases map to TRBD1. The germline CDR1 and CDR2 sequences are SGHVS and FQNEAQ. The ends lost 5 bases at V and 0 bases at J; junction bases unmatched: 11. The CDR3 loop spans 17 amino acids.

The V gene is TRBV9, the J gene TRBJ1-1; weak D call: TRBD1 (6 bases). CDR3 length: 13 amino acids. Germline-derived CDR1 and CDR2 are SGDLS and YYNGEE. The ends were cut back, 5 bases at V and 1 base at J, with 9 bases in the middle. The CDR3 DNA reads TGTGCCAGCAGTGAGGGACAGAACACTGAAGCTTTCTTT. Its protein product is CASSEGQNTEAFF.

CDR3 amino acids: CASSDGLAGGLNEQFF. The CDR3 region has the DNA TGTGCCAGCAGTGACGGACTAGCGGGAGGGCTGAATGAGCAGTTCTTC. The genes are TRBV28 and TRBJ2-1; 15 nucleotides align to TRBD2. The junction had 6 bases not matched to a gene; V was cut back by 5 bases and J by 7 bases. This CDR3 is built from 16 residues. In germline, CDR1 is MDHEN, CDR2 SYDVKM.

The chain joins TRBV6-1 to TRBJ2-7; 8 bases agree with TRBD1. This CDR3 spans 14 amino acids. Losses at the gene ends were 6 bases for V and 5 bases for J; bases not matched to a gene: 9. Germline CDR1 reads MNHNS; CDR2 reads SASEGT. DNA of the CDR3: TGTGCCAGCAGGGATGGACAGGGTTCCCACGAGCAGTACTTC. Translation: CASRDGQGSHEQYF.

In this sample, this clone turned up a few times. The V call is TRBV6-4, the J call TRBJ2-7; 8 bases align to TRBD2. Germline-derived CDR1 and CDR2 are MRHNA and SNTAGT. This CDR3 is built from 16 residues. Trimming cost V 3 bases and J 1 base; bases outside gene matches: 8. The CDR3 DNA sequence: TGTGCCAGCAGTGAAACGGACGGGGGGGCTTCCTACGAGCAGTACTTC. This gives the protein CASSETDGGASYEQYF.

The rearrangement joins TRBV27 to TRBJ2-5, with 7 bases aligning to TRBD1. V gave up 1 base and J gave up 5 bases; unmatched junction bases: 7. Germline V CDR1 and CDR2: MNHEY, SMNVEV (reference sequence). This CDR3 is 15 amino acids long. CDR3 nucleotides: TGTGCCAGCAGTTTATTCTGGACAGGCGACGAGACCCAGTACTTC. Translation gives CASSLFWTGDETQYF.

The chain couples TRBV12-5 to TRBJ1-1, with unresolved D. Trimming pared 1 base from V and 4 bases from J, leaving 7 bases between. CDR3 length: 13 residues. Looked up from germline, CDR1 is LGHNT and CDR2 is FRNRAP. The CDR3 bases are TGTGCTAGTGGTTTGGCTGGACTCACTGAAGCTTTCTTT. It encodes CASGLAGLTEAFF.

The chain has TRBV12-5 and TRBJ2-1, with 13 bases matching TRBD2. The CDR3 sequence is 15 residues long. The J segment lost 8 bases and the V segment lost 5 bases, leaving 6 bases of the junction unmatched. CDR1 is LGHNT and CDR2 is FRNRAP in the germline V gene. The CDR3 protein is CASGRTSGSFDEQFF. CDR3 nucleotides: TGTGCTAGTGGTAGGACTAGCGGGAGCTTTGATGAGCAGTTCTTC.

This clone was detected once. Written as DNA, the CDR3 is TGTGCCAGCAGCGCGGACAGGGGCTATGGCTACACCTTC. This sequence encodes CASSADRGYGYTF. This chain joins TRBV2 and TRBJ1-2; 9 positions match TRBD1. V trimming: 6 bases; J trimming: 4 bases; junction bases outside the gene matches: 3. The CDR3 length is 13 residues. CDR1 and CDR2 (germline): SNHLY, FYNNEI. The variable domain in full, with the rest retrieved from reference TRBV2 and TRBJ1-2, is EPEVTQTPSHQVTQMGQEVILRCVPISNHLYFYWYRQILGQKVEFLVSFYNNEISEKSEIFDDQFSVERPDGSNFTLKIRSTKLEDSAMYFCASSADRGYGYTFGSGTRLTVV.

The chain uses TRBV5-1 and TRBJ2-5; 7 bases fit TRBD2. J lost 2 bases, V lost 0 bases, and 7 bases had no gene match. The CDR3 totals 16 residues. Germline values: CDR1 SGHRS, CDR2 YFSETQ. The CDR3 protein is CASSLVGSGGQETQYF. CDR3 coding DNA: TGCGCCAGCAGCTTGGTCGGGTCGGGGGGTCAAGAGACCCAGTACTTC.

The V gene is TRBV25-1, the J gene TRBJ2-7; perhaps TRBD2 as D (6 bases). Germline V gives CDR1 MGHDK, CDR2 SYGVNS. Trimming shortened V by 6 bases and J by 6 bases, and 15 bases separated the two germline ends. CDR3 length: 13 amino acids. The CDR3 nucleotides read TGTGCCAGCAGCTACCAGGAGGGCTTCGAGCAGTACTTC. It codes for CASSYQEGFEQYF.

CDR3 sequence: CASSSIRGPYEQYF. DNA of the CDR3: TGTGCCAGCAGTTCAATTAGAGGCCCCTACGAGCAGTACTTC. This chain links TRBV27 with TRBJ2-7; no firm D call. The V end was cut by 4 bases, the J end by 2 bases, with 12 bases between. The CDR3 is 14 amino acids. Germline-derived CDR1 and CDR2 are MNHEY and SMNVEV (reference sequence).

V usage is TRBV18 and J usage is TRBJ2-6, with D tentatively TRBD2 (6 bases). Per germline, CDR1 KGHSH and CDR2 LQKENI. The V end lost 3 bases, the J end lost 4 bases, and 13 bases lay between the germline ends. The CDR3 is 16 residues long. The CDR3 DNA is TGTGCCAGCTCACCTCGCCGGGGGAACGGGGCCAACGTCCTGACTTTC. It translates to CASSPRRGNGANVLTF.

J is TRBJ2-1 and V is TRBV29-1; 7 bases agree with TRBD2. The CDR3 covers 13 residues. Per germline, CDR1 SQVTM and CDR2 ANQGSEA. V lost 7 bases, J lost 6 bases, and 9 bases stayed unmatched. CDR3 sequence (DNA): TGCAGCGCTGGGGACGGGGGGATCAATGAGCAGTTCTTC. Translating it yields CSAGDGGINEQFF.

V usage is TRBV6-6 and J usage is TRBJ1-5; TRBD1 matches 10 bases. The germline gives CDR1 MNHNY, CDR2 SVGAGI (reference sequence). V was pared by 6 bases and J by 1 base, with 3 bases of the junction left unmatched. This CDR3 comprises 15 residues. DNA for the CDR3: TGTGCCAGCAGCCCGGGACAGGGGAGCAATCAGCCCCAGCATTTT. It specifies CASSPGQGSNQPQHF.

The V gene is TRBV7-9, the J gene TRBJ2-7; D unresolved. The CDR3 has 12 residues. Looked up from germline, CDR1 is SEHNR and CDR2 is FQNEAQ (reference sequence). Trimming shortened V by 4 bases and J by 2 bases, and 6 bases separated the two germline ends. The CDR3 here is CASSSSAYEQYF. DNA for the CDR3: TGTGCCAGCAGCTCCAGCGCCTACGAGCAGTACTTC.

This chain uses TRBV5-1 with TRBJ2-5; the D gene is possibly TRBD1 (6 bases). The J call may be in error: the DNA end matches TRBJ2-7 better. CDR1 is SGHRS and CDR2 is YFSETQ in the germline V gene. The CDR3 is 15 amino acids. For the CDR3, the DNA is TGCGCCAGCAGCCAAGGAACAGGGTACGGCTACGAGCAGTACTTC. This translates into CASSQGTGYGYEQYF.

V is TRBV5-1 and J is TRBJ2-1; D is possibly TRBD2 (5 bases). V was trimmed by 1 base and J by 1 base, leaving 6 bases between them. The CDR3 is made up of 14 amino acids. Germline V gives CDR1 SGHRS, CDR2 YFSETQ. As DNA, the CDR3 is TGCGCCAGCAGCTTGAGAGGGTCCTACAATGAGCAGTTCTTC. Protein product: CASSLRGSYNEQFF.

J is TRBJ1-6 and V is TRBV25-1, with 7 bases fitting TRBD1. Losses at the gene ends were 3 bases for V and 9 bases for J; bases not matched to a gene: 8. The CDR3 covers 15 residues. CDR1 and CDR2 from the germline V gene are MGHDK and SYGVNS. The CDR3 loop reads CASSEDRTGGSPLHF. The CDR3, as DNA: TGTGCCAGCAGTGAGGACAGGACAGGTGGTTCACCCCTCCACTTT.

This chain uses TRBV6-5 with TRBJ2-7, with a possible D match to TRBD2 (5 bases). Deletions cut 5 bases from V and 6 bases from J, with 14 bases between. The V gene's germline CDR1 is MNHEY and CDR2 SVGAGI. CDR3 size: 13 residues. CDR3 residues: CASSKTRGIEQYF. The CDR3 nucleotides read TGTGCCAGCAGTAAGACCCGGGGTATCGAGCAGTACTTC.

The V call is TRBV2, the J call TRBJ2-2, with TRBD2 as a possible D gene (6 bases). CDR3 length: 16 amino acids. Trimming took off 2 bases at V and 1 base at J, with 11 bases between the two ends. CDR1 and CDR2 (germline): SNHLY, FYNNEI. The CDR3 DNA is TGTGCCAGCAGTGAAATTGGGACTCTGAACACCGGGGAGCTGTTTTTT. This encodes CASSEIGTLNTGELFF.

V is TRBV6-6 and J is TRBJ2-1, with D perhaps TRBD1 (6 bases). CDR1 and CDR2 from the germline V gene are MNHNY and SVGAGI (reference sequence). Trimming pared 2 bases from V and 9 bases from J, leaving 11 bases between. This CDR3 comprises 13 residues. The CDR3 is CASSYRGKGEQFF. CDR3 coding DNA: TGTGCCAGCAGTTACAGGGGGAAGGGTGAGCAGTTCTTC.

This clone has just one count. The chain is built from TRBV6-6 and TRBJ2-5; 7 bases line up with TRBD2. The J call may be in error: the DNA end matches TRBJ2-7 better. The CDR3 runs 14 residues. Germline CDR1 and CDR2: MNHNY and SVGAGI (reference sequence). DNA of the CDR3: TGTGCCAGCAGTTACGGCGGGAGTAAATACGAGCAGTACTTC. Amino acids: CASSYGGSKYEQYF.

The rearrangement links TRBV4-1 to TRBJ1-2; unclear D gene. Germline V gene data show CDR1 as MGHRA and CDR2 as YSYEKL. The CDR3 consists of 15 residues. Trimming left V 0 bases short and J 5 bases short, with 13 bases between. The DNA of the CDR3 is TGCGCCAGCAGCCAAGATGGATTCAGCGCTTATGGCTACACCTTC. Protein: CASSQDGFSAYGYTF.